The 15 T cell receptor beta chains reported below all come from one sample, sequenced in a study of blood T cells in healthy people across ages. Alongside a J-beta primer mix, a sample-barcoded 5' primer served in a second PCR lasting roughly 7 to 11 cycles. TCRdb re-called the 5' RACE reads with MiXCR, one entry per CDR3 protein. The sample shows 550,000 to 650,000 distinct CDR3 sequences, 25% to 35% of them seen only once. The sample was blood. The source is a woman older than 75 in good health.

Points on this clonotype: Given a much more abundant clone one base away, this may be a read error. The gene calls are TRBV4-2 and TRBJ2-2; either TRBD1 or TRBD2 may supply D (5 bases each). There are 14 residues in the CDR3. Germline V gene sequence: CDR1 LGHNA, CDR2 YNFKEQ. V lost 0 bases to trimming and J lost 10 bases, with 12 bases between them. The DNA for the CDR3 is TGTGCCAGCAGCCAAGAGTGGGGACCGGAGGAGCTGTTTTTT. It translates to CASSQEWGPEELFF.

This clonotype was counted many times. This chain links TRBV28 with TRBJ2-1; 14 nucleotides line up with TRBD2. The CDR3 has 17 residues. The germline V gene has CDR1 MDHEN and CDR2 SYDVKM. V shed 5 bases and J 8 bases; nucleotides not matched to a gene: 11. The DNA for the CDR3 is TGTGCCAGCAGTCCGCCGACTAGCGGGGGGGCCGGAGATGAGCAGTTCTTC. Translated: CASSPPTSGGAGDEQFF. Combining the CDR3 with reference TRBV28 and TRBJ2-1 gives the whole variable domain DVKVTQSSRYLVKRTGEKVFLECVQDMDHENMFWYRQDPGLGLRLIYFSYDVKMKEKGDIPEGYSVSREKKERFSLILESASTNQTSMYLCASSPPTSGGAGDEQFFGPGTRLTVL.

This clonotype was detected many times. The chain couples TRBV5-1 to TRBJ2-6, with D perhaps TRBD2 (6 bases). The germline V gene encodes CDR1 SGHRS and CDR2 YFSETQ. V was clipped by 4 bases and J by 0 bases, with 14 bases between them. CDR3 length: 17 amino acids. The CDR3 DNA reads TGCGCCAGCAGCGCGGGGACCCTGGCCTCTGGGGCCAACGTCCTGACTTTC. This sequence encodes CASSAGTLASGANVLTF.

This clonotype was recorded at least ten times. One end of the junction is discordant with germline, which a read error may explain. V is TRBV5-1 and J is TRBJ2-1; no reliable D call. Germline CDR1 reads SGHRS; CDR2 reads YFSETQ. This CDR3 region has 15 residues. The CDR3 here is CASSLDGSSYNEQFF. The CDR3, as DNA: TGTGCCAGCAGCTTGGATGGCAGCTCCTACAATGAGCAGTTCTTC.

This clonotype was picked up many times. The V and J genes are TRBV10-3 and TRBJ2-5, with D possibly matching TRBD1 (8 bases). V dropped 7 bases and J dropped 4 bases, with 16 bases sitting between them. Germline CDR1 reads ENHRY; CDR2 reads SYGVKD. The CDR3 loop spans 14 amino acids. The CDR3 region is CAIKMDREGETQYF. The CDR3 coding sequence is TGTGCCATCAAAATGGACAGGGAGGGAGAGACCCAGTACTTC.

This rearrangement joins TRBV11-2 to TRBJ2-1, with D possibly being TRBD1 (6 bases). This CDR3 comprises 13 residues. Germline values: CDR1 SGHAT, CDR2 FQNNGV. Trimming took off 11 bases at V and 16 bases at J, with 27 bases between the two ends. As DNA, the CDR3 is TGTGCCGTCTCGTCGGGTAGGCAGGGGAAGTTTTTCTTC. This encodes CAVSSGRQGKFFF. The full variable domain, its missing parts supplied by reference TRBV11-2 and TRBJ2-1, is EAGVAQSPRYKIIEKRQSVAFWCNPISGHATLYWYQQILGQGPKLLIQFQNNGVVDDSQLPKDRFSAERLKGVDSTLKIQPAKLEDSAVYLCAVSSGRQGKFFFGPGTRLTVL.

Comments on this clonotype: This clone may be a read error of a much larger clone one base away. In DNA, the CDR3 is TGCAGCGTTCACTACCGAGAGACCCAGTTCTTC. This gives the protein CSVHYRETQFF. This chain joins TRBV29-1 and TRBJ2-5; no firm D call. The J call is in doubt because the DNA end fits TRBJ2-1 better. Germline CDR1 and CDR2: SQVTM and ANQGSEA. This CDR3 contains 11 residues.

A note on this clonotype: A read error may explain this, as a much larger clone is one base away. The rearrangement links TRBV9 to TRBJ2-3; D tentatively reads TRBD1 or TRBD2 (5 bases each). Germline-derived CDR1 and CDR2 are SGDLS and YYNGEE. The CDR3 spans 13 residues. Trimming left V 2 bases short and J 11 bases short, with 15 bases between. CDR3 coding DNA: TGTGCCAGCAGCGTGGGGACGAACATCGGGCAGTATTTT. Translated: CASSVGTNIGQYF.

This clonotype was observed many times. The chain employs TRBV6-2 or TRBV6-3 and TRBJ1-2; D perhaps matches TRBD1 (6 bases). Germline V gene lookup returns CDR1 MNHEY and CDR2 SVGEGT. This CDR3 is built from 13 residues. Trimming left V 6 bases short and J 5 bases short, with 13 bases between. CDR3 nucleotide sequence: TGTGCCAGCAGGGGGGGCAGCCTGTATGGCTACACCTTC. Protein product: CASRGGSLYGYTF.

This clonotype appeared many times. This chain connects TRBV10-3 to TRBJ1-2; 8 bases map to TRBD1. Losses at the gene ends were 2 bases for V and 4 bases for J; bases not matched to a gene: 9. The CDR3 extends over 16 amino acids. CDR1 and CDR2 (germline): ENHRY, SYGVKD. CDR3 residues: CAISERAGGIGYGYTF. The CDR3 DNA is TGTGCCATCAGTGAGCGGGCAGGGGGCATCGGCTATGGCTACACCTTC.

This clonotype has ten or more counts. The chain uses TRBV19 and TRBJ2-7; D remains unclear. The CDR3 length is 14 residues. The germline V gene has CDR1 LNHDA and CDR2 SQIVND (reference sequence). The ends were cut back, 5 bases at V and 0 bases at J, with 11 bases in the middle. The CDR3 DNA follows: TGTGCCAGTAGTTACCGGGTTAGCTCCTACGAGCAGTACTTC. Residues: CASSYRVSSYEQYF.

This clonotype was recorded at least ten times. The genes are TRBV6-5 and TRBJ2-1, with 10 bases aligning to TRBD1. The CDR3 consists of 18 residues. The junction had 10 bases not matched to a gene; V was cut back by 4 bases and J by 1 base. Germline V CDR1 and CDR2: MNHEY, SVGAGI. The CDR3 nucleotides are TGTGCCAGCAGTTCAACCAGTCCGGGACAGGGGTCCTACAATGAGCAGTTCTTC. This encodes CASSSTSPGQGSYNEQFF.

The chain carries TRBV20-1 and TRBJ1-1; the D is unclear. Germline V gene sequence: CDR1 DFQATT, CDR2 SNEGSKA (reference sequence). The CDR3 contains 14 residues. V was cut by 6 bases and J by 5 bases, with 19 bases left in between. The CDR3 here is CSASFLGNRTEAFF. Here the CDR3 DNA reads TGCAGTGCCAGCTTTTTGGGGAATAGGACTGAAGCTTTCTTT.

The rearrangement uses TRBV12-3 or TRBV12-4 and TRBJ1-3; 7 positions match TRBD1. The V gene end was trimmed by 5 bases and the J gene end by 2 bases; junction bases not matched to a gene: 9. This CDR3 is 16 amino acids long. CDR3 region: CASSIRQGVTGNTIYF. CDR3 DNA: TGTGCCAGCAGTATCAGACAGGGAGTAACTGGAAACACCATATATTTT.

There are many counts of this clonotype. The chain combines TRBV7-2 with TRBJ1-2; D may be TRBD1 (5 bases). The germline V and J ends were trimmed by 5 bases and 4 bases, with 14 bases remaining between them. The germline V gene encodes CDR1 SGHTA and CDR2 FQGNSA. The CDR3 sequence is 14 residues long. CDR3 coding DNA: TGTGCCAGCAGCGTATCGGGACGGTCCTATGGCTACACCTTC. Translation: CASSVSGRSYGYTF. The full variable domain, with the rest looked up from reference TRBV7-2 and TRBJ1-2, is GAGVSQSPSNKVTEKGKDVELRCDPISGHTALYWYRQSLGQGLEFLIYFQGNSAPDKSGLPSDRFSAERTGGSVSTLTIQRTQQEDSAVYLCASSVSGRSYGYTFGSGTRLTVV.